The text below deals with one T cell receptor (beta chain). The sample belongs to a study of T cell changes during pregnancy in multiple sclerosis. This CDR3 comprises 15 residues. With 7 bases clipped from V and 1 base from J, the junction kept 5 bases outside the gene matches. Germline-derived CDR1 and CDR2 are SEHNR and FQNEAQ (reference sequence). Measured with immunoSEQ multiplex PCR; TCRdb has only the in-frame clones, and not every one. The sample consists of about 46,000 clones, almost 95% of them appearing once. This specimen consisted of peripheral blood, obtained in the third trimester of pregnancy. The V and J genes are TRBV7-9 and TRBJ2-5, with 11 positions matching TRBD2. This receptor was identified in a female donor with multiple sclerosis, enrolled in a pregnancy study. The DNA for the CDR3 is TGTGCCAGCACTCTACTAGCGGGAGCCCAAGAGACCCAGTACTTC. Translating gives CASTLLAGAQETQYF. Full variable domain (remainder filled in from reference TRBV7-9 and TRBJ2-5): DTGVSQNPRHKITKRGQNVTFRCDPISEHNRLYWYRQTLGQGPEFLTYFQNEAQLEKSRLLSDRFSAERPKGSFSTLEIQRTEQGDSAMYLCASTLLAGAQETQYFGPGTRLLVL.